Listed below are T cell receptor beta chains from one sample, sequenced in a study of siplizumab effects on memory and regulatory T cells. The protocol was immunoSEQ multiplex PCR, while the TCRdb copy is restricted to in-frame clones and leaves out a portion. Of tens of thousands of clones in the sample, around 97% were seen once. The sequencing input was naive CD8+ T cells sorted from blood. The source is a human donor in good health. CDR3s include the opening cysteine and the closing phenylalanine or tryptophan. A D gene is named only where the DNA matches it firmly.

v_gene	d_gene	j_gene	CDR3nt	CDR3aa
TRBV5-8	NA	TRBJ2-1	TGTGCCAGCACCAATTCCGATGAGCAGTTCTTC	CASTNSDEQFF
TRBV10-2	TRBD2	TRBJ2-7	TGCGCCAGCAGCCTTAGCGGGGCTTCCTACGAGCAGTACTTC	CASSLSGASYEQYF
TRBV29-1	TRBD2	TRBJ2-1	TGCAGCGTTAGCGGGAGGAGGAATGAGCAGTTCTTC	CSVSGRRNEQFF
TRBV28	NA	TRBJ1-5	TGTGCCAGCGGGGACACCAGCAATCAGCCCCAGCATTTT	CASGDTSNQPQHF
TRBV18	NA	TRBJ2-6	TGTGCCAGCTCACCACAGGTTGAGGTCTTTGGGGCCAACGTCCTGACTTTC	CASSPQVEVFGANVLTF
TRBV5-1	TRBD1	TRBJ2-4	TGCGCCAGCAGCCCGACCGGGACAGGGGGACTTCTAGCCAAAAACATTCAGTACTTC	CASSPTGTGGLLAKNIQYF
TRBV4-2	NA	TRBJ1-1	TGTGCCAGCAGCTTGAAAGGGAACACTGAAGCTTTCTTT	CASSLKGNTEAFF
TRBV7-9	NA	TRBJ2-3	TGTGCCAGCAGCTTAGGTCTAGATACGCAGTATTTT	CASSLGLDTQYF
TRBV27	TRBD2	TRBJ2-1	TGTGCCAGCAGTGGTAGCGGGAGGGTTTGGAATGAGCAGTTCTTC	CASSGSGRVWNEQFF
TRBV5-8	TRBD1	TRBJ2-7	TGTGCCAGCAGCTACACAGGGGGTAACGAGCAGTACTTC	CASSYTGGNEQYF
TRBV7-2	NA	TRBJ2-7	TGTGCCAGCAGTCTTAGTGGGGATAACTACGAGCAGTACTTC	CASSLSGDNYEQYF